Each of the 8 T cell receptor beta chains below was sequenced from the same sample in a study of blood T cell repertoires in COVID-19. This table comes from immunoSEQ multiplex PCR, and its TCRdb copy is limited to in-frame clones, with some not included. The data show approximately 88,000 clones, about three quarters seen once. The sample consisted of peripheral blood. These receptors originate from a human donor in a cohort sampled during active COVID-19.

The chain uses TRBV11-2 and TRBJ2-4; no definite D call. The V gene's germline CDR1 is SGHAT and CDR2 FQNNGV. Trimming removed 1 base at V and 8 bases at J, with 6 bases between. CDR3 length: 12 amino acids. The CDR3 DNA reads TGTGCCAGCAGCTTAGTCTCGGACATTCAGTACTTC. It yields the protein CASSLVSDIQYF.

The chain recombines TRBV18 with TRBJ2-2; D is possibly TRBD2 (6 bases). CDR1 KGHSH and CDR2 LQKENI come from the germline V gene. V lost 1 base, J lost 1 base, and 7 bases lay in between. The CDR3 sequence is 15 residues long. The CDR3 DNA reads TGTGCCAGCTCACCACTAGCGGTGAACACCGGGGAGCTGTTTTTT. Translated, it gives CASSPLAVNTGELFF.

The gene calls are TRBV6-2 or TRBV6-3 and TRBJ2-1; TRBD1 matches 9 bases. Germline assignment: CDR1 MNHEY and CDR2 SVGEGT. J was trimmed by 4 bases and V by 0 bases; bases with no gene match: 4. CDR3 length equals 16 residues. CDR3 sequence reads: CASSYSQGAGYNEQFF. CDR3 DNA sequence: TGTGCCAGCAGTTACTCACAGGGGGCGGGTTACAATGAGCAGTTCTTC.

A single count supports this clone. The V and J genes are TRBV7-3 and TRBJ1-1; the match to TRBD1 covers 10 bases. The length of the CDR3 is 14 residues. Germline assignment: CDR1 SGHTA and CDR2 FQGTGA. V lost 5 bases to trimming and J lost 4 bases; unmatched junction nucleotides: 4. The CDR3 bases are TGTGCCAGCAGCAGGGACAGGGGAGGCACTGAAGCTTTCTTT. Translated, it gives CASSRDRGGTEAFF.

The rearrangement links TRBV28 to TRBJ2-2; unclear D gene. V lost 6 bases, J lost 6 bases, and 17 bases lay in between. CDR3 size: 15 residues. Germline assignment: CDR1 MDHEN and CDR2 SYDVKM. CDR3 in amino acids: CASRFPELVAGELFF. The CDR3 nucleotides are TGTGCCAGCAGGTTCCCGGAGCTAGTGGCCGGGGAGCTGTTTTTT.

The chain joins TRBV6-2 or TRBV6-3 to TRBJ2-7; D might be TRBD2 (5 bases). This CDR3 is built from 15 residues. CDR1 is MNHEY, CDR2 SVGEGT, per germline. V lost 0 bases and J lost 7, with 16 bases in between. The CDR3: CASSYSSQLVGEQYF. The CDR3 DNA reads TGTGCCAGCAGTTACTCGTCCCAACTAGTAGGGGAGCAGTACTTC.

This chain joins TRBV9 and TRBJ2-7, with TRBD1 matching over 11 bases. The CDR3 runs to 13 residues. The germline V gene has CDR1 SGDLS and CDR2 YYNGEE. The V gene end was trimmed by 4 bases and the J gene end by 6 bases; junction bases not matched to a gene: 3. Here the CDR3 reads CASSKGQGGEQYF. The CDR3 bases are TGTGCCAGCAGCAAGGGACAGGGGGGCGAGCAGTACTTC.

This CDR3 is CASSRMGEGTEAFF. The CDR3 bases are TGTGCCAGCAGCCGGATGGGGGAGGGGACTGAAGCTTTCTTT. The chain has TRBV7-9 and TRBJ1-1; the D gene is possibly TRBD1 (5 bases). In germline, CDR1 is SEHNR, CDR2 FQNEAQ (reference sequence). The ends were cut back, 5 bases at V and 5 bases at J, with 15 bases in the middle. CDR3 length equals 14 residues.